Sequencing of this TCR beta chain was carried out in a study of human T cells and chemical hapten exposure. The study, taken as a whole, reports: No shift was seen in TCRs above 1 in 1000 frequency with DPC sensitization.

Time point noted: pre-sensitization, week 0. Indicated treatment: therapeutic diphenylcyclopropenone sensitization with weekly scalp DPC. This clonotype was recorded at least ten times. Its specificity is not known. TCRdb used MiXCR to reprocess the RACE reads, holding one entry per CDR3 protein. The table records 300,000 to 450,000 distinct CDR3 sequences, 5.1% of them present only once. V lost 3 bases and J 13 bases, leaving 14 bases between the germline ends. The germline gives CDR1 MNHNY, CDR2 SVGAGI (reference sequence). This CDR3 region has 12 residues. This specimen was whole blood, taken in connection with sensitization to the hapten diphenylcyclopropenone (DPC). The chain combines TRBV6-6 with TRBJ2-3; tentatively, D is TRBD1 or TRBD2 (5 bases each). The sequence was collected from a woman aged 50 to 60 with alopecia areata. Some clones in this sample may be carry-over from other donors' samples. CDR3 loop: CASSYSRDRKYF. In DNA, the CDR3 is TGTGCCAGCAGTTATTCCCGGGACCGGAAGTATTTT.